This T cell receptor (beta chain) appears in the sequencing data of a study of cytotoxic CD8 clonotypes in ibrutinib-treated CLL. Libraries were prepared by immunoSEQ multiplex PCR; TCRdb keeps only in-frame clonotypes and omits some of them. The table lists 150,000 to 200,000 clones, about 88% of them singletons. This clonotype was obtained from a human donor with chronic lymphocytic leukemia. The sample was PBMCs, taken at disease progression, from a patient treated with ibrutinib.

This CDR3 reads CASSQDFGTGRYEQYF. CDR3 DNA sequence: TGTGCCAGCAGCCAGGACTTCGGGACGGGCCGCTACGAGCAGTACTTC. This chain joins TRBV14 and TRBJ2-7; possibly TRBD1 or TRBD2 for D (5 bases each). Germline CDR1 reads SGHDN; CDR2 reads FVKESK. Trimming cost V 3 bases and J 3 bases, with 18 bases left between them. The CDR3 is made up of 16 amino acids.